This T cell receptor (beta chain) was sequenced during a study of T-cell reconstitution after alpha-beta-depleted transplantation in children. V gave up 2 bases and J gave up 3 bases; unmatched junction bases: 7. This CDR3 spans 16 amino acids. Germline CDR1 is ENHRY and CDR2 is SYGVKD. Unique molecular identifiers featured in how the TCRbeta library was prepared. TCRdb called the PCR reads again in MiXCR, with one record for every CDR3 protein. The sample shows some 600,000 distinct CDR3 sequences, 16% of them seen only once. This chain uses TRBV10-3 with TRBJ2-7; 10 nucleotides agree with TRBD2. The specimen comprised PBMCs from the stem cell graft donor, sampled from the stem cell graft. The origin of this receptor is a human donor who donated a stem cell graft to a child with acute myeloid leukemia. CDR3: CAISERLAGADYEQYF. The CDR3 nucleotides are TGTGCCATCAGTGAGAGGCTAGCGGGGGCTGACTACGAGCAGTACTTC.